One sample yielded the 20 T cell receptor beta chains listed below, sequenced in a study of early T cells in non-severe SARS-CoV-2 infection. TCRdb ran MiXCR on the 5' RACE reads and lists one entry per CDR3 protein. The table shows approximately 62,000 distinct CDR3 sequences, with around 12% occurring only once. Input material: whole blood. The receptors shown here come from an adult who was a healthcare worker with PCR-confirmed SARS-CoV-2 infection or an uninfected control (not recorded which).

This chain's CDR3 is CASSHPRTDEQFF. The CDR3 region has the DNA TGTGCCAGCAGCCACCCCCGGACGGATGAGCAGTTCTTC. The chain links TRBV9 to TRBJ2-1; D gene uncertain. Germline lookup yields CDR1 SGDLS and CDR2 YYNGEE. Trimming took 4 bases from V and 8 from J, leaving 13 bases between them. This CDR3 has 13 residues.

The sample holds many counts of this clonotype. The J gene is TRBJ2-3, the V gene TRBV29-1; the D gene is possibly TRBD1 (6 bases). The V and J ends lost 7 bases and 4 bases respectively, with 12 bases between them. This CDR3 contains 12 residues. The germline CDR1 and CDR2 sequences are SQVTM and ANQGSEA. Here the CDR3 reads CSADSGADTQYF. The CDR3 DNA reads as TGCAGCGCCGATTCAGGGGCAGATACGCAGTATTTT.

This clonotype was observed a handful of times. This chain links TRBV12-5 with TRBJ1-1; a weak D match, TRBD1 (6 bases). Trimming pared 1 base from V and 5 bases from J, leaving 11 bases between. CDR1 is LGHNT and CDR2 is FRNRAP in the germline V gene. This CDR3 contains 14 residues. The CDR3 DNA sequence: TGTGCTAGTGGTTTGGAAGGGGGTAGGACTGAAGCTTTCTTT. It translates to CASGLEGGRTEAFF. The variable domain in full, with the rest retrieved from reference TRBV12-5 and TRBJ1-1, is DARVTQTPRHKVTEMGQEVTMRCQPILGHNTVFWYRQTMMQGLELLAYFRNRAPLDDSGMPKDRFSAEMPDATLATLKIQPSEPRDSAVYFCASGLEGGRTEAFFGQGTRLTVV.

This clonotype has more than one count but fewer than ten. The V and J genes are TRBV28 and TRBJ1-1, with D possibly TRBD1 on 6 matching bases. Trimming shortened V by 4 bases and J by 1 base, and 10 bases separated the two germline ends. Germline CDR1 MDHEN, CDR2 SYDVKM. The CDR3 is 14 amino acids. The CDR3 is CASSSGTPNTEAFF. The CDR3 coding sequence is TGTGCCAGCAGTTCAGGGACACCGAACACTGAAGCTTTCTTT.

This clonotype was seen ten or more times. This chain joins TRBV28 and TRBJ1-2; TRBD1 aligns across 11 bases. V lost 6 bases to trimming and J lost 8 bases; unmatched junction nucleotides: 8. CDR1 is MDHEN, CDR2 SYDVKM, per germline. The CDR3 sequence is 14 residues long. The CDR3 loop is CASSRGQGARGYTF. The CDR3 DNA is TGTGCCAGCAGCCGCGGACAGGGGGCGAGGGGCTACACCTTC.

The V gene is TRBV6-4, the J gene TRBJ2-1; 7 positions agree with TRBD2. The CDR3 extends over 13 amino acids. CDR1 MRHNA and CDR2 SNTAGT come from the germline V gene. Germline trimming cut 0 bases from V and 13 bases from J; bases unmatched to any gene: 6. The CDR3 DNA is TGTGCCAGCAGTGACTCCTTAGCGGGCCCCCAGTTCTTC. Its translation: CASSDSLAGPQFF.

There are many counts of this clonotype. The chain combines TRBV19 with TRBJ2-5, with D perhaps matching TRBD1 (6 bases). V lost 4 bases and J lost 2, with 17 bases in between. The germline V gene has CDR1 LNHDA and CDR2 SQIVND (reference sequence). This CDR3 is built from 16 residues. The chain's CDR3 is CASSTLRDNNQETQYF. CDR3 bases: TGTGCCAGTAGTACCCTCCGGGACAACAATCAAGAGACCCAGTACTTC.

This clonotype has ten or more counts. This chain joins TRBV6-5 and TRBJ2-7; maybe TRBD2 (5 bases). CDR3 length: 12 amino acids. Trimming stripped 5 bases from V and 5 bases from J, with 10 bases between. Germline loops: CDR1 MNHEY, CDR2 SVGAGI. Written as DNA, the CDR3 is TGTGCCAGCAGTCACCGAGGGAACGAGCAGTACTTC. As protein: CASSHRGNEQYF.

This clonotype was counted many times. The V and J genes are TRBV7-2 and TRBJ1-1; no reliable D call. Deletions cut 7 bases from V and 3 bases from J, with 12 bases between. This CDR3 comprises 13 residues. Germline assignment: CDR1 SGHTA and CDR2 FQGNSA. The CDR3 loop is CASTPQPYTEAFF. CDR3 nucleotide sequence: TGTGCCAGCACCCCCCAACCGTACACTGAAGCTTTCTTT. The full variable domain, completed using reference TRBV7-2 and TRBJ1-1, is GAGVSQSPSNKVTEKGKDVELRCDPISGHTALYWYRQSLGQGLEFLIYFQGNSAPDKSGLPSDRFSAERTGGSVSTLTIQRTQQEDSAVYLCASTPQPYTEAFFGQGTRLTVV.

This clonotype turned up a few times. The chain employs TRBV9 and TRBJ2-5; D is uncertain. CDR1 and CDR2 from the germline V gene are SGDLS and YYNGEE. CDR3 length: 12 residues. V was pared by 4 bases and J by 7 bases, with 11 bases between. Here the CDR3 DNA reads TGTGCCAGCAGCTACGACGGGCGGACCCAGTACTTC. It is translated as CASSYDGRTQYF.

This clonotype was detected a few times. The V gene is TRBV20-1, the J gene TRBJ1-5; D is ambiguous. The CDR3 contains 15 residues. The V end lost 3 bases, the J end lost 0 bases, and 12 bases lay between the germline ends. Germline CDR1 reads DFQATT; CDR2 reads SNEGSKA (reference sequence). The CDR3 sequence is CSARETEVSNQPQHF. The CDR3 region has the DNA TGCAGTGCTAGGGAGACTGAAGTTAGCAATCAGCCCCAGCATTTT.

Only a few counts were recorded for this clonotype. This chain links TRBV14 with TRBJ2-2, with no clear D. Looked up from germline, CDR1 is SGHDN and CDR2 is FVKESK. V was clipped by 4 bases and J by 0 bases, with 9 bases between them. The CDR3 covers 15 residues. The CDR3 nucleotides are TGTGCCAGCAGCCTCTACTCGACGAACACCGGGGAGCTGTTTTTT. Its protein product is CASSLYSTNTGELFF.

The gene calls are TRBV7-9 and TRBJ2-4, with 8 positions matching TRBD1. The length of the CDR3 is 16 residues. CDR1 is SEHNR, CDR2 FQNEAQ, per germline (reference sequence). V dropped 4 bases and J dropped 1; count of bases not matched to a gene: 6. CDR3 coding DNA: TGTGCCAGCAGCTCGACAGGGGATTCGGCCAAAAACATTCAGTACTTC. It specifies CASSSTGDSAKNIQYF.

This clonotype was counted a few times. The chain has TRBV7-8 and TRBJ2-1, with D perhaps TRBD1 (6 bases). There are 16 residues in the CDR3. V was trimmed by 1 base and J by 9 bases, leaving 19 bases between them. CDR1 and CDR2 from the germline V gene are SGHVS and FQNEAQ. The DNA for the CDR3 is TGTGCCAGCAGCTTAGGGGGGCAGGGATCACCACTTGAGCAGTTCTTC. It specifies CASSLGGQGSPLEQFF.

This clonotype was seen ten or more times. The chain combines TRBV12-3 or TRBV12-4 with TRBJ2-3; the match to TRBD2 covers 7 bases. The length of the CDR3 is 15 residues. Trimming at V came to 6 bases and at J to 5 bases, leaving 11 bases not matched to a gene. The CDR3 DNA sequence: TGTGCCAGCAGCCGCTCCGGCGGGAGTAAAGATACGCAGTATTTT. This translates into CASSRSGGSKDTQYF.

This clonotype has a count of ten or more. The chain employs TRBV27 and TRBJ2-1; 11 nucleotides line up with TRBD2. CDR1 and CDR2 (germline): MNHEY, SMNVEV (reference sequence). There are 16 residues in the CDR3. With V trimmed by 6 bases and J by 4 bases, 8 bases remained unmatched. The CDR3 here is CASRLSRTSGYNEQFF. The DNA of the CDR3 is TGTGCCAGCAGGCTTTCGAGGACTAGCGGGTACAATGAGCAGTTCTTC.

This clonotype has only a few counts. The V gene is TRBV18, the J gene TRBJ2-3, with 9 bases identical to TRBD1. Germline trimming cut 3 bases from V and 2 bases from J; bases unmatched to any gene: 3. Germline CDR1 reads KGHSH; CDR2 reads LQKENI. The CDR3 has 15 residues. The CDR3 spells CASSPDRGPTDTQYF. CDR3 in DNA: TGTGCCAGCTCACCGGACAGGGGTCCCACAGATACGCAGTATTTT. Full variable domain (missing parts from reference TRBV18 and TRBJ2-3): NAGVMQNPRHLVRRRGQEARLRCSPMKGHSHVYWYRQLPEEGLKFMVYLQKENIIDESGMPKERFSAEFPKEGPSILRIQQVVRGDSAAYFCASSPDRGPTDTQYFGPGTRLTVL.

Only a few counts were recorded for this clonotype. This chain joins TRBV28 and TRBJ2-7; possibly TRBD1 for D (5 bases). The CDR3 length is 16 residues. V lost 5 bases and J 3 bases, leaving 20 bases between the germline ends. Germline lookup yields CDR1 MDHEN and CDR2 SYDVKM. This chain's CDR3 is CASSTNRGVGNYEQYF. CDR3 in DNA: TGTGCCAGCAGTACTAATAGGGGCGTAGGCAACTACGAGCAGTACTTC. The full variable domain, its missing parts supplied by reference TRBV28 and TRBJ2-7, is DVKVTQSSRYLVKRTGEKVFLECVQDMDHENMFWYRQDPGLGLRLIYFSYDVKMKEKGDIPEGYSVSREKKERFSLILESASTNQTSMYLCASSTNRGVGNYEQYFGPGTRLTVT.

The chain couples TRBV10-3 to TRBJ2-7; D may be TRBD1 (5 bases). V lost 3 bases, J lost 6 bases, and 12 bases lay in between. Germline lookup yields CDR1 ENHRY and CDR2 SYGVKD. The CDR3 extends over 13 amino acids. CDR3 residues: CAISDVGATEQYF. CDR3 coding DNA: TGTGCCATCAGTGACGTAGGGGCTACCGAGCAGTACTTC.

The chain is built from TRBV4-1 and TRBJ2-3, with 8 bases matching TRBD2. The V segment lost 1 base and the J segment 2 bases; nucleotides outside the gene matches: 5. The CDR3 is 16 amino acids. Looked up from germline, CDR1 is MGHRA and CDR2 is YSYEKL. DNA for the CDR3: TGCGCCAGCAGCCAAGGGCTAGCGGGCTTCACAGATACGCAGTATTTT. It specifies CASSQGLAGFTDTQYF.